Listed below are T cell receptor beta chains from one sample, sequenced in a study of shared clonotypes between healthy human individuals. Sequenced by immunoSEQ multiplex PCR; TCRdb stores in-frame clones only, minus some. The sample carries some 1,100,000 clones, 78% recorded once. The sequenced sample consisted of memory CD4+ T cells from PBMCs. These receptors were collected from a man aged 18 to 30 in good health. Some clones in this sample may be carry-over from other donors' samples. Both conserved end residues are part of each CDR3. The order of the fields is J gene, V gene, D gene, CDR3 protein, CDR3 DNA. D genes are given only for firm matches.

TRBJ1-3	TRBV5-1	NA	CASSFSSSSGNTIYF	TGCGCCAGCAGCTTCTCCTCGTCCTCTGGAAACACCATATATTTT
TRBJ1-4	TRBV6-5	TRBD1	CASSGTVNEKLFF	TGTGCCAGCAGCGGGACAGTGAATGAAAAACTGTTTTTT
TRBJ1-1	TRBV6-4	NA	CASSDAGDGNTEAFF	TGTGCCAGCAGTGACGCCGGGGATGGGAACACTGAAGCTTTCTTT
TRBJ1-2	TRBV28	TRBD1	CASSLFKRRDRGIRDGYTF	TGTGCCAGCAGTTTATTTAAACGACGAGACAGGGGAATCCGGGATGGCTACACCTTC
TRBJ2-5	TRBV2	NA	CASSEGQNQETQYF	TGTGCCAGCAGTGAAGGACAGAACCAAGAGACCCAGTACTTC
TRBJ1-2	TRBV6-5	NA	CASSYSGGNYGYTF	TGTGCCAGCAGTTACTCAGGGGGTAACTATGGCTACACCTTC
TRBJ2-7	TRBV10-1	TRBD1	CAIPSGTGVCEQYF	TGCGCCATCCCATCCGGGACAGGGGTTTGTGAGCAGTACTTC
TRBJ2-2	TRBV7-9	NA	CASSPGASRTGELFF	TGTGCCAGCAGCCCGGGGGCTAGCCGCACCGGGGAGCTGTTTTTT
TRBJ1-2	TRBV28	TRBD1	CASRTGTALLNYGYTF	TGTGCCAGCAGAACCGGGACAGCACTTCTGAACTATGGCTACACCTTC
TRBJ2-7	TRBV4-1	NA	CASSPQRGVRGDEQYF	TGCGCCAGCAGCCCACAAAGGGGAGTACGGGGAGACGAGCAGTACTTC
TRBJ2-1	TRBV7-8	NA	CASSLVGTAQFF	TGTGCCAGCAGCTTAGTGGGGACCGCTCAGTTCTTC
TRBJ2-5	TRBV2	NA	CASGGRNQETQYF	TGTGCCAGCGGGGGGCGCAATCAAGAGACCCAGTACTTC